Below, 30 T cell receptor beta chains from the same sample are listed, as sequenced in a study of cytomegalovirus exposure and HLA in healthy donors. Primers for the PCR totalled 60 Vbeta and 13 Jbeta. This table comes from immunoSEQ multiplex PCR, and its TCRdb copy is limited to in-frame clones, with some not included. The sample has about 60,000 clones; 77% are singletons. Material: PBMCs. The receptors originated from a woman in her thirties or forties in good health and CMV-seropositive.

V is TRBV19 and J is TRBJ2-5, with a possible D match to TRBD2 (5 bases). The CDR3 has 11 amino acids. The V gene lost 7 bases and the J gene lost 5 bases, with 8 bases spanning the gap. Germline V gene data show CDR1 as LNHDA and CDR2 as SQIVND (reference sequence). The CDR3 protein is CASTGMETQYF. The DNA of the CDR3 is TGTGCCAGTACGGGAATGGAGACCCAGTACTTC.

This chain links TRBV7-9 with TRBJ2-3; a weak D match, TRBD1 (6 bases). Germline lookup yields CDR1 SEHNR and CDR2 FQNEAQ (reference sequence). The germline V and J ends were trimmed by 1 base and 1 base, with 9 bases remaining between them. This CDR3 contains 15 residues. Written as DNA, the CDR3 is TGTGCCAGCAGCTTAGTCCGGACAGGCACAGATACGCAGTATTTT. Translated: CASSLVRTGTDTQYF. Drawing the rest from reference TRBV7-9 and TRBJ2-3, the complete variable domain is DTGVSQNPRHKITKRGQNVTFRCDPISEHNRLYWYRQTLGQGPEFLTYFQNEAQLEKSRLLSDRFSAERPKGSFSTLEIQRTEQGDSAMYLCASSLVRTGTDTQYFGPGTRLTVL.

The J gene is TRBJ1-2, the V gene TRBV6-1, with D possibly matching TRBD1 (6 bases). The ends were cut back, 5 bases at V and 0 bases at J, with 10 bases in the middle. The germline CDR1 and CDR2 sequences are MNHNS and SASEGT. There are 14 residues in the CDR3. The CDR3 DNA reads TGTGCCAGCAGTTCGGGACATACTAACTATGGCTACACCTTC. Translation: CASSSGHTNYGYTF.

V gene TRBV5-1 combines with J gene TRBJ2-7; D perhaps matches TRBD1 (7 bases). The CDR3 length is 14 residues. Germline V gene sequence: CDR1 SGHRS, CDR2 YFSETQ. V was shortened by 5 bases and J by 5 bases, with 17 bases between the two germline ends. The CDR3 sequence is CASSYDRERDEQYF. The CDR3 nucleotides are TGCGCCAGCAGTTATGACAGGGAGCGGGACGAGCAGTACTTC.

The J gene is TRBJ1-4, the V gene TRBV18, with no clear D. The CDR3 is made up of 16 amino acids. In germline, CDR1 is KGHSH, CDR2 LQKENI. The V gene lost 6 bases and the J gene lost 0 bases, with 14 bases spanning the gap. Here the CDR3 reads CASSPPSGTTNEKLFF. DNA for the CDR3: TGTGCCAGCTCTCCCCCCTCCGGGACAACTAATGAAAAACTGTTTTTT.

This clone is a singleton in its sample. The rearrangement joins TRBV4-1 to TRBJ2-7; weak D call: TRBD2 (6 bases). The CDR3 is 12 residues long. V lost 1 base, J lost 5 bases, and 6 bases lay in between. Germline-derived CDR1 and CDR2 are MGHRA and YSYEKL. CDR3 region: CASSQGTNEQYF. CDR3 sequence (DNA): TGCGCCAGCAGCCAAGGGACTAACGAGCAGTACTTC.

About this clone itself: At one of its ends the junction is not consistent with the germline gene, which may arise from a read error. The chain carries TRBV5-5 and TRBJ1-4; D perhaps matches TRBD1 (6 bases). CDR1 is SGHKS and CDR2 is YYEKEE in the germline V gene (reference sequence). This CDR3 region has 16 residues. CDR3 residues: CASNLADGTYREKLFF. DNA for the CDR3: TGTGCCAGCAACTTGGCCGACGGGACATACCGGGAAAAACTGTTTTTT.

The chain uses TRBV30 and TRBJ2-3; 7 positions agree with TRBD2. Per the germline V gene, CDR1 is GTSNPN and CDR2 is SVGIG (reference sequence). This CDR3 region has 14 residues. With V trimmed by 0 bases and J by 4 bases, 4 bases remained unmatched. The CDR3 reads CAWSVAGDPDTQYF. CDR3 sequence (DNA): TGTGCCTGGAGTGTGGCGGGAGACCCAGATACGCAGTATTTT. The full variable domain, with the rest looked up from reference TRBV30 and TRBJ2-3, is SQTIHQWPATLVQPVGSPLSLECTVEGTSNPNLYWYRQAAGRGLQLLFYSVGIGQISSEVPQNLSASRPQDRQFILSSKKLLLSDSGFYLCAWSVAGDPDTQYFGPGTRLTVL.

The chain combines TRBV6-5 with TRBJ1-2; tentatively, D is TRBD1 (5 bases). The CDR3 is 14 amino acids. The germline V gene has CDR1 MNHEY and CDR2 SVGAGI. Trimming left V 10 bases short and J 4 bases short, with 19 bases between. Here the CDR3 reads CATAQGPLGYGYTF. For the CDR3, the DNA is TGTGCCACCGCGCAGGGCCCCCTAGGCTATGGCTACACCTTC.

The chain uses TRBV5-6 and TRBJ1-2; 10 bases map to TRBD1. The V gene's germline CDR1 is SGHDT and CDR2 YYEEEE. J lost 6 bases, V lost 0 bases, and 5 bases had no gene match. The CDR3 is 15 amino acids. CDR3 loop: CASSLGTGGADGYTF. In DNA form, the CDR3 reads TGTGCCAGCAGCTTGGGGACAGGGGGAGCGGATGGCTACACCTTC.

This clone has just a few counts. The CDR3 DNA sequence: TGTGCCAGCAGCAATGAGCACACCGGGGAGCTGTTTTTT. Its protein is CASSNEHTGELFF. The chain is built from TRBV7-3 and TRBJ2-2; no reliable D call. CDR3 length: 13 residues. V was trimmed by 5 bases and J by 3 bases, leaving 7 bases between them. The germline V gene has CDR1 SGHTA and CDR2 FQGTGA.

CDR3 residues: CASSVPGYTIYF. The CDR3 nucleotides read TGTGCCAGCAGCGTCCCAGGCTACACCATATATTTT. This chain uses TRBV9 with TRBJ1-3; D remains unclear. This CDR3 is built from 12 residues. V shed 2 bases and J shed 8 bases, with 8 bases lying between them. Germline values: CDR1 SGDLS, CDR2 YYNGEE.

The table lists this clone with a few counts. The DNA of the CDR3 is TGCGCCAGCAGCGCCGGGACAGGCACCGGGGAGCTGTTTTTT. Amino acids: CASSAGTGTGELFF. The chain carries TRBV5-1 and TRBJ2-2, with TRBD1 matching 8 bases. The CDR3 has 14 amino acids. With V trimmed by 4 bases and J by 4 bases, 3 bases remained unmatched. Germline values: CDR1 SGHRS, CDR2 YFSETQ.

This clone was detected only once. The rearrangement uses TRBV4-3 and TRBJ1-2; D is perhaps TRBD1 (6 bases). V lost 0 bases, J lost 5 bases, and 10 bases lay in between. The CDR3 extends over 14 amino acids. Per the germline V gene, CDR1 is LGHNA and CDR2 is YSLEER. CDR3 residues: CASSQESGQYGYTF. The CDR3 bases are TGCGCCAGCAGCCAAGAGTCCGGACAGTATGGCTACACCTTC.

In DNA, the CDR3 is TGTGCCAGCAGCGCCCTTAGGGACAGGGGTTGGTATGGCTACACCTTC. Its translation: CASSALRDRGWYGYTF. V gene TRBV21-1 combines with J gene TRBJ1-2; the tabulated D call, TRBD1, remains unverified against the DNA. TRBV21-1 is assigned pseudogene status. This CDR3 comprises 16 residues.

V is TRBV10-1 and J is TRBJ2-5, with D perhaps TRBD2 (5 bases). V was trimmed by 6 bases and J by 2 bases, leaving 10 bases between them. Germline V gene lookup returns CDR1 WNHNN and CDR2 SYGVQD (reference sequence). CDR3 length: 13 amino acids. CDR3: CASSLDLQETQYF. The CDR3 DNA follows: TGCGCCAGCAGCCTGGACTTACAAGAGACCCAGTACTTC.

V is TRBV6-6 and J is TRBJ1-2; TRBD1 agrees at 10 bases. The J segment lost 2 bases and the V segment lost 6 bases, leaving 9 bases of the junction unmatched. Germline lookup yields CDR1 MNHNY and CDR2 SVGAGI (reference sequence). The CDR3 has 16 residues. The DNA for the CDR3 is TGTGCCAGCAGGACACCGGGACAGGGGTCCAACTATGGCTACACCTTC. It codes for CASRTPGQGSNYGYTF.

The chain couples TRBV4-3 to TRBJ1-6, with unresolved D. The CDR3 spans 17 residues. Germline V gene lookup returns CDR1 LGHNA and CDR2 YSLEER. Trimming removed 1 base at V and 7 bases at J, with 17 bases between. DNA for the CDR3: TGCGCCAGCAGCCAAGGTTGGTCTATGAACGAGAATTCACCCCTCCACTTT. Translation: CASSQGWSMNENSPLHF.

This clone has just one count. The chain links TRBV5-1 to TRBJ1-1, with D unclear. Trimming cost V 0 bases and J 5 bases, with 11 bases left between them. The length of the CDR3 is 14 residues. Germline CDR1 SGHRS, CDR2 YFSETQ. CDR3 residues: CASSLVGSETEAFF. The CDR3 region has the DNA TGCGCCAGCAGCTTGGTTGGCAGTGAAACTGAAGCTTTCTTT.

This clone was observed a few times. The chain recombines TRBV7-2 with TRBJ1-1; maybe TRBD1 (6 bases). V dropped 8 bases and J dropped 6 bases, with 10 bases sitting between them. The CDR3 contains 11 residues. Germline V gene sequence: CDR1 SGHTA, CDR2 FQGNSA. The CDR3 DNA reads as TGTGCCAGCTGGGAGGGGGCTGAAGCTTTCTTT. Encoded protein: CASWEGAEAFF.

This clone has more than one count but fewer than ten. This chain links TRBV5-4 with TRBJ2-3; D gene uncertain. CDR1 is SGHNT, CDR2 YYREEE, per germline (reference sequence). CDR3 length: 14 amino acids. V lost 0 bases to trimming and J lost 6 bases, with 11 bases between them. The DNA for the CDR3 is TGTGCCAGCAGCTTGGAGTTTCGGTTGGATACGCAGTATTTT. It encodes CASSLEFRLDTQYF.

The chain carries TRBV6-1 and TRBJ2-1, with a possible D match to TRBD1 (6 bases). Germline V gives CDR1 MNHNS, CDR2 SASEGT. Trimming took 8 bases from V and 15 from J, leaving 17 bases between them. The CDR3 consists of 11 residues. CDR3 DNA sequence: TGTGCCAGCCGTAACGCAGGGGTACGGTTCTTC. Its translation: CASRNAGVRFF.

This chain links TRBV6-5 with TRBJ2-5; D is ambiguous. The J call may be in error: the DNA end matches TRBJ2-7 better. This CDR3 spans 12 amino acids. Germline V gene lookup returns CDR1 MNHEY and CDR2 SVGAGI. The CDR3 here is CASSNPYYEQYF. In nucleotides, the CDR3 is TGTGCCAGCAGTAACCCCTACTACGAGCAGTACTTC.

This chain links TRBV28 with TRBJ1-2, with TRBD1 matching 8 bases. Germline values: CDR1 MDHEN, CDR2 SYDVKM. This CDR3 has 15 amino acids. Trimming removed 4 bases from V and 1 base from J; junction bases left unmatched: 5. The DNA of the CDR3 is TGTGCCAGCAGTTCCGGGACAGGTAGTAACTATGGCTACACCTTC. Translation gives CASSSGTGSNYGYTF.

The gene calls are TRBV5-1 and TRBJ2-1; 9 bases map to TRBD2. The CDR3 covers 15 residues. The trim removed 4 bases at V and 4 bases at J, leaving 6 bases unmatched. Germline loops: CDR1 SGHRS, CDR2 YFSETQ. The CDR3 sequence is CASSSVAGEYNEQFF. The CDR3 nucleotides are TGCGCCAGCAGCAGCGTAGCGGGGGAGTACAATGAGCAGTTCTTC.

V and J are TRBV5-1 and TRBJ2-2; no definite D call. The germline V gene has CDR1 SGHRS and CDR2 YFSETQ. Trimming cost V 0 bases and J 1 base, with 4 bases left between them. There are 14 residues in the CDR3. CDR3 in amino acids: CASSLALNTGELFF. The CDR3 DNA is TGCGCCAGCAGCTTGGCCCTGAACACCGGGGAGCTGTTTTTT.

V and J are TRBV7-6 and TRBJ1-2; 8 bases line up with TRBD1. This CDR3 contains 13 residues. CDR1 is SGHVS, CDR2 FNYEAQ, per germline. J lost 10 bases, V lost 2 bases, and 6 bases had no gene match. CDR3: CASSLPDRAIYTF. The CDR3 region has the DNA TGTGCCAGCAGCTTACCGGACAGGGCCATCTACACCTTC.

The CDR3 loop reads CASSYRDLNTEAFF. CDR3 bases: TGTGCCAGCAGTTACCGGGATCTAAACACTGAAGCTTTCTTT. V and J are TRBV6-5 and TRBJ1-1; D call uncertain. This CDR3 has 14 amino acids. In germline, CDR1 is MNHEY, CDR2 SVGAGI. The V and J ends lost 2 bases and 2 bases respectively, with 9 bases between them.

The chain joins TRBV7-9 to TRBJ2-3; D may be TRBD1 (6 bases). Germline V lookup: CDR1 SEHNR, CDR2 FQNEAQ (reference sequence). This CDR3 is 16 amino acids long. Trimming removed 2 bases at V and 5 bases at J, with 17 bases between. CDR3 DNA sequence: TGTGCCAGCAGCTTACGTACAGGGTCTGGTGGAGATACGCAGTATTTT. Encoded protein: CASSLRTGSGGDTQYF.

This clone turned up a few times. V is TRBV7-9 and J is TRBJ2-1, with TRBD1 identical over 8 bases. The CDR3 totals 16 residues. The trim removed 2 bases at V and 0 bases at J, leaving 3 bases unmatched. Germline V gene data show CDR1 as SEHNR and CDR2 as FQNEAQ (reference sequence). The CDR3 DNA is TGTGCCAGCAGCTTACGCGGACAGGGCTCCTACAATGAGCAGTTCTTC. This sequence encodes CASSLRGQGSYNEQFF.